Listed below are T cell receptor beta chains from one sample, sequenced in a study of blood T cell repertoires in COVID-19. The protocol was immunoSEQ multiplex PCR, while the TCRdb copy is restricted to in-frame clones and leaves out a portion. The data hold roughly 110,000 clones, with 60% to 80% observed a single time. The sample taken for sequencing was peripheral blood. These receptors were taken from a human donor with acute or convalescent COVID-19. The donor label of this sample is uncertain. Both conserved end residues are trimmed from each CDR3. A D gene is named only where the DNA matches it firmly. Clone size is stated in some rows and not others, as once, few, many or a class when expanded.

NA	TRBV5-6	TRBD1	TRBJ1-2	ASSLARDRRTNNYGYT
NA	TRBV5-1	NA	TRBJ2-2	ASSLGTVHGTGELF
NA	TRBV5-4	TRBD1	TRBJ2-1	ASSLGPGGYNEQF
few	TRBV5-4	NA	TRBJ1-2	ASSLGAGDYT
NA	TRBV3-1/TRBV3-2	NA	TRBJ1-5	ASSQDRVYQPQH
few	TRBV7-9	TRBD1	TRBJ1-1	ASSVTGPNTEAF
NA	TRBV7-2	TRBD2	TRBJ2-2	ASSLDRGLAGSTGELF
many	TRBV7-9	TRBD1	TRBJ2-5	ASSLSVGTGGRETQY
NA	TRBV10-2	NA	TRBJ1-1	ASSARMRSDTEAF
NA	TRBV6-5	TRBD1	TRBJ2-3	ASSSGQGWSTDTQY
NA	TRBV10-3	TRBD1	TRBJ1-6	AISPGTDASLH
once	TRBV14	NA	TRBJ1-2	ASSLAGYGYT
NA	TRBV18	TRBD1	TRBJ1-1	ASSPSSGGANTEAF
NA	TRBV24-1	TRBD1	TRBJ2-1	ATSDPDRDHNEQF
once	TRBV5-6	NA	TRBJ2-3	ASGDSHSTDTQY
NA	TRBV30	TRBD1	TRBJ2-2	AWLKSGGTGELF
many	TRBV4-1	TRBD1	TRBJ1-2	ASSPGQGAYGYT
few	TRBV6-6	NA	TRBJ1-1	ASSRQGLDTEAF
NA	TRBV11-2	NA	TRBJ2-7	ASSFSRAYEQY
NA	TRBV6-4	NA	TRBJ2-5	ASSTNLGETQY
few	TRBV4-1	NA	TRBJ1-1	ASSQESLNTEAF
NA	TRBV5-1	NA	TRBJ2-1	ASNQGSWDEQF
many	TRBV6-2/TRBV6-3	TRBD1	TRBJ1-1	ASSLSTGQGFHGF
NA	TRBV6-5	TRBD2	TRBJ2-5	ASSSIAGGQETQY
NA	TRBV7-9	NA	TRBJ1-5	ASSTPGQAQH
NA	TRBV4-2	NA	TRBJ2-1	ASSQIQGGGTYNEQF
NA	TRBV19	NA	TRBJ2-3	ASRRVVSTDTQY
NA	TRBV2	NA	TRBJ1-1	ASTIQGRNTEAF
few	TRBV9	TRBD2	TRBJ2-3	ASSVATSGGGGTDTQY
NA	TRBV5-4	NA	TRBJ2-1	ASSSLNNEQF
NA	TRBV6-2/TRBV6-3	TRBD1	TRBJ1-1	ASSPRGQARGTEAF
NA	TRBV12-3/TRBV12-4	NA	TRBJ1-2	ASSPGHNYGYT
many	TRBV6-6	TRBD2	TRBJ2-5	ASRPGLAAETQY
NA	TRBV7-9	NA	TRBJ1-1	ASSYGGNTEAF
NA	TRBV28	NA	TRBJ1-4	ASSRVVNEKLF
NA	TRBV28	TRBD2	TRBJ2-2	ASSLFLAGGTGELF
NA	TRBV2	NA	TRBJ1-5	ASSEDGRQPQH